These T cell receptor beta chains were read from a single sample in a study of blood T cell repertoires in COVID-19. The repertoire was sequenced with immunoSEQ multiplex PCR; TCRdb's copy has only in-frame clones and lacks some. The sample includes more than 25,000 clones, 70% to 85% of them seen just once. Input material: peripheral blood. All receptors come from a woman of 80 years or more with acute or convalescent COVID-19. Both conserved end residues are part of each CDR3. The order of the fields is V gene, D gene, clone size, J gene, CDR3 DNA, CDR3 protein. A D gene is named only where the DNA matches it firmly. The listing skips clone size in some rows; elsewhere it reads once, few, many or a size class.

v_gene: TRBV28
d_gene: TRBD1
abundance: -
j_gene: TRBJ1-2
CDR3nt: TGTGCCAGCAGTTCCCCGGGACAGAGGGCCTCCTTC
CDR3aa: CASSSPGQRASF

v_gene: TRBV9
d_gene: -
abundance: once
j_gene: TRBJ1-5
CDR3nt: TGTGCCAGCAGCGAAGGGGGTGGTGGCAATCAGCCCCAGCATTTT
CDR3aa: CASSEGGGGNQPQHF

v_gene: TRBV6-5
d_gene: TRBD2
abundance: -
j_gene: TRBJ2-1
CDR3nt: TGTGCCAGCAGTCTTGGACTAGCGGGGTACAATGAGCAGTTCTTC
CDR3aa: CASSLGLAGYNEQFF

v_gene: TRBV15
d_gene: TRBD1
abundance: -
j_gene: TRBJ1-4
CDR3nt: TGTGCCACCAGCAGAGAGGACAGGGCTAAAGGGGAAAAACTGTTTTTT
CDR3aa: CATSREDRAKGEKLFF

v_gene: TRBV12-5
d_gene: TRBD1
abundance: once
j_gene: TRBJ2-1
CDR3nt: TGTGCTAGTGGTTTGGTGCAGGGGGCTCATCCCTCCTACAATGAGCAGTTCTTC
CDR3aa: CASGLVQGAHPSYNEQFF

v_gene: TRBV6-1
d_gene: TRBD1
abundance: -
j_gene: TRBJ1-4
CDR3nt: TGTGCCAGCAGTGCCCAGGGGGCCGGAGGAGAAAAACTGTTTTTT
CDR3aa: CASSAQGAGGEKLFF

v_gene: TRBV19
d_gene: TRBD1
abundance: -
j_gene: TRBJ1-5
CDR3nt: TGTGCCAGCCTACCCCGGGACAGGGGGCTACAGCCCCAGCATTTT
CDR3aa: CASLPRDRGLQPQHF

v_gene: TRBV28
d_gene: TRBD1
abundance: once
j_gene: TRBJ1-2
CDR3nt: TGTGCCAGCAGTTCTACAGGGGCGACTTATGGCTACACCTTC
CDR3aa: CASSSTGATYGYTF

v_gene: TRBV3-1/TRBV3-2
d_gene: TRBD2
abundance: -
j_gene: TRBJ2-4
CDR3nt: TGTGCCAGCAGCCGACGCGGGAGTCCTGCCAAAAACATTCAGTACTTC
CDR3aa: CASSRRGSPAKNIQYF

v_gene: TRBV4-3
d_gene: TRBD2
abundance: -
j_gene: TRBJ2-1
CDR3nt: TGCGCCAGCAGCCAAGATTTTATGCTAGCGGCATCCTACAATGAGCAGTTCTTC
CDR3aa: CASSQDFMLAASYNEQFF

v_gene: TRBV12-5
d_gene: -
abundance: -
j_gene: TRBJ2-1
CDR3nt: TGTGCTAGTGTTTCGTCCTCCGGGACAAGCGTAGGTAATGAGCAGTTCTTC
CDR3aa: CASVSSSGTSVGNEQFF

v_gene: TRBV18
d_gene: -
abundance: -
j_gene: TRBJ1-5
CDR3nt: TGTGCCAGCTCACCTTCGGCGGTCCAGGGGCCCCAGCATTTT
CDR3aa: CASSPSAVQGPQHF

v_gene: TRBV29-1
d_gene: -
abundance: -
j_gene: TRBJ2-7
CDR3nt: TGCAGCGTTGAAGATCGGAGTCCTCTTGGGCAGTACTTC
CDR3aa: CSVEDRSPLGQYF

v_gene: TRBV6-2/TRBV6-3
d_gene: -
abundance: -
j_gene: TRBJ1-2
CDR3nt: TGTGCCAGCAGTTACTCGGCCCAGTCTTATGGCTACACCTTC
CDR3aa: CASSYSAQSYGYTF

v_gene: TRBV5-5
d_gene: -
abundance: -
j_gene: TRBJ2-2
CDR3nt: TGTGCCAGCAGCCTATTAAGGGCGAGCGGCACCGGGGAGCTGTTTTTT
CDR3aa: CASSLLRASGTGELFF

v_gene: TRBV10-1
d_gene: -
abundance: -
j_gene: TRBJ2-3
CDR3nt: TGCGCCTCAGGGTCGTCCACAGATACGCAGTATTTT
CDR3aa: CASGSSTDTQYF

v_gene: TRBV9
d_gene: TRBD2
abundance: -
j_gene: TRBJ2-5
CDR3nt: TGTGCCAGCAGCGTAGGAGTAGCGGGAGGGGGTAAAGAGACCCAGTACTTC
CDR3aa: CASSVGVAGGGKETQYF

v_gene: TRBV7-9
d_gene: -
abundance: -
j_gene: TRBJ1-5
CDR3nt: TGTGCCAGCAGCTTTGACAGTTATCAGCCCCAGCATTTT
CDR3aa: CASSFDSYQPQHF

v_gene: TRBV19
d_gene: TRBD2
abundance: -
j_gene: TRBJ2-3
CDR3nt: TGTGCCAGTAGGCCAGGGACTACCACAGATACGCAGTATTTT
CDR3aa: CASRPGTTTDTQYF

v_gene: TRBV3-1/TRBV3-2
d_gene: -
abundance: -
j_gene: TRBJ2-2
CDR3nt: TGTGCCAGCAGCTTAACAGGGACCGGGGAGCTGTTTTTT
CDR3aa: CASSLTGTGELFF

v_gene: TRBV4-3
d_gene: -
abundance: once
j_gene: TRBJ2-1
CDR3nt: TGCGCCAGCAGCCAAGAGGGCCTTGACAATGAGCAGTTCTTC
CDR3aa: CASSQEGLDNEQFF

v_gene: TRBV4-1
d_gene: TRBD1
abundance: -
j_gene: TRBJ1-5
CDR3nt: TGCGCCAGCAGCCACGATTCAGGGGGTTATCAGCCCCAGCATTTT
CDR3aa: CASSHDSGGYQPQHF

v_gene: TRBV5-8
d_gene: TRBD1
abundance: -
j_gene: TRBJ1-3
CDR3nt: TGTGCCAGCGGGACAGGGGGGAGCTCTGGAAACACCATATATTTT
CDR3aa: CASGTGGSSGNTIYF

v_gene: TRBV6-1
d_gene: -
abundance: -
j_gene: TRBJ1-3
CDR3nt: TGTGCCAGCAGTGATCGGTCCTACTCTGGAAACACCATATATTTT
CDR3aa: CASSDRSYSGNTIYF

v_gene: TRBV2
d_gene: TRBD2
abundance: once
j_gene: TRBJ2-1
CDR3nt: TGTGCCAGCTTTAGCGGGGGGGCGGGCAATGAGCAGTTCTTC
CDR3aa: CASFSGGAGNEQFF

v_gene: TRBV29-1
d_gene: TRBD2
abundance: once
j_gene: TRBJ2-1
CDR3nt: TGCAGCGCCCAGTGGACTAGCAATGAGCAGTTCTTC
CDR3aa: CSAQWTSNEQFF